This paragraph covers one T cell receptor (beta chain) sequence. Assay used: immunoSEQ multiplex PCR; TCRdb lists only in-frame clones, some missing. The table lists some 410,000 clones, about 93% of them singletons, with 6% to 7% in the top ten. The sample comes from a study of control samples from healthy donors and cancer patients. V gave up 1 base and J gave up 0 bases, with 5 bases separating them. The CDR3 has 14 amino acids. The germline V gene encodes CDR1 SGHDT and CDR2 YYEEEE. The genes are TRBV5-6 and TRBJ2-1; D gene unclear. The sample taken for sequencing was PBMCs. This sequence originates from a man aged 40-49 years with head and neck cancer. This CDR3 reads CASSLLSSYNEQFF. The CDR3, as DNA: TGTGCCAGCAGCTTGCTAAGCTCCTACAATGAGCAGTTCTTC.